This TCR beta chain was identified in a study of PD-1 blockade in classical Hodgkin lymphoma. Across the study: Nivolumab 3 mg/kg was given intravenously every 2 weeks. Findings and caveats of the study: Exclusion covered patients beginning nivolumab under 1 year post-ASCT.

Relapse after autologous stem cell transplantation occurred in every patient, and brentuximab vedotin exposure varied. As to this clone: No antigen is known for it.

This CDR3 is built from 15 residues. Germline CDR1 is SGHRS and CDR2 is YFSETQ. Trimming cost V 2 bases and J 4 bases, with 10 bases left between them. Sequencing used immunoSEQ multiplex PCR; TCRdb keeps in-frame clones, though not all of them. The sample includes 100,000 or so clones, approximately 90% of them seen just once. The specimen comprised peripheral blood mononuclear cells (PBMCs), sampled before the second cycle of nivolumab. This receptor was taken from a human donor with classical Hodgkin lymphoma. V gene TRBV5-1 combines with J gene TRBJ2-6, with D unclear. Written as DNA, the CDR3 is TGCGCCAGCAGCTTTAGTACAGTAGGGGCCAACGTCCTGACTTTC. This gives the protein CASSFSTVGANVLTF.